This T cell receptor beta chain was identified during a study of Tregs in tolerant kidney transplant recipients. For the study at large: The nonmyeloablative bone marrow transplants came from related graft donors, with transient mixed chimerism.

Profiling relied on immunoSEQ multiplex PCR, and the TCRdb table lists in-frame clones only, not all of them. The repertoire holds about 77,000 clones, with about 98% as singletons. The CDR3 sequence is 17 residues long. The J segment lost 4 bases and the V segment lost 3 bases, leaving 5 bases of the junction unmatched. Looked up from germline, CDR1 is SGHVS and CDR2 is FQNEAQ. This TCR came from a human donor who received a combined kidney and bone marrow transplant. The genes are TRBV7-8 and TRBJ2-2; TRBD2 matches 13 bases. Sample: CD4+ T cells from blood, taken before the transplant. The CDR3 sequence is CASSFLTSGRATGELFF. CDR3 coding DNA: TGTGCCAGCAGCTTCCTCACTAGCGGGAGGGCCACCGGGGAGCTGTTTTTT.